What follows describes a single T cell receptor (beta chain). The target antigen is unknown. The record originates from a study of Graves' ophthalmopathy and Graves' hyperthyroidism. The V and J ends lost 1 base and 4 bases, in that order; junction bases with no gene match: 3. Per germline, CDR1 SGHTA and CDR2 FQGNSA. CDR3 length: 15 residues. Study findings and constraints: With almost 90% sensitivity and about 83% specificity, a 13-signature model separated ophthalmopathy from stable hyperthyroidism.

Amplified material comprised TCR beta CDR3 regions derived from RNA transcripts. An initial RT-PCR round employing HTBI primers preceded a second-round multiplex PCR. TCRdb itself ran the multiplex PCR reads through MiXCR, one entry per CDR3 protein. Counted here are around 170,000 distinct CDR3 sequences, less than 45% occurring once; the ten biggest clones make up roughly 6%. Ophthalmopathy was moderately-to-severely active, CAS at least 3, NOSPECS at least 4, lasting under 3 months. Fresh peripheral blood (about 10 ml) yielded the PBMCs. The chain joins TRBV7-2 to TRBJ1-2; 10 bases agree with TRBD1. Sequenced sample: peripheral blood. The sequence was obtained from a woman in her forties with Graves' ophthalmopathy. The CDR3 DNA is TGTGCCAGCAGCTTAGTCAGGACAGGGGGCTATGGCTACACCTTC. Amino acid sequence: CASSLVRTGGYGYTF.